Listed here is a single T cell receptor (beta chain). Antigen unknown. These data originate in a study of lung T cells in sarcoidosis with Löfgren's syndrome. Study as a whole: Analyses focused on Löfgren's syndrome patients.

Study-level results: Multiple Löfgren's syndrome patients reportedly shared TRAV12-1 and TRBV2 CDR3 motifs, suggesting public CD4+ TCRs. TRAV12-1 and TRBV2 were reportedly most expanded in Löfgren's patients.

V dropped 3 bases and J dropped 5; count of bases not matched to a gene: 2. CDR3 length: 14 residues. The germline V gene has CDR1 SEHNR and CDR2 FQNEAQ (reference sequence). TCRdb reprocessed the reads via MiXCR and lists one record per CDR3 protein. The sample has 60,000 to 65,000 distinct CDR3 sequences; about 20% are singletons. The clonotype was recovered from a human donor with sarcoidosis (Löfgren's syndrome or another form), or a control subject (not recorded which). The sequenced material came from CD4+ T cells from PBMCs. The chain carries TRBV7-9 and TRBJ2-3; 10 positions match TRBD1. This chain's CDR3 is CASSLTGGLDTQYF. DNA of the CDR3: TGTGCCAGCAGCTTGACAGGGGGCCTAGATACGCAGTATTTT.